This paragraph covers one TCR beta chain sequence. Extracted RNA was reverse transcribed into cDNA, the sequencing template. Clones were sequenced by immunoSEQ multiplex PCR, and TCRdb holds only the in-frame ones, with some missing. The sample comprises roughly 250,000 clones, 67% of which are singletons, and roughly 1.2% rests with the top ten. These data originate in a study of CD8+ T cells in alopecia areata. Study at large: Among treated patients, oral tofacitinib was administered at 5 to 10 mg twice daily.

The germline CDR1 and CDR2 sequences are SGHRS and YFSETQ. This CDR3 spans 14 amino acids. J lost 3 bases, V lost 5 bases, and 4 bases had no gene match. The chain links TRBV5-1 to TRBJ2-2, with 7 bases matching TRBD1. This clonotype was obtained from a human donor with alopecia areata. Sequenced here: CD4+ T cells sorted from blood, sampled at week 0. Here the CDR3 reads CASSFGQDTGELFF. In nucleotides, the CDR3 is TGCGCCAGCAGTTTTGGACAGGACACCGGGGAGCTGTTTTTT. Supplemented by reference TRBV5-1 and TRBJ2-2, the full variable domain reads KAGVTQTPRYLIKTRGQQVTLSCSPISGHRSVSWYQQTPGQGLQFLFEYFSETQRNKGNFPGRFSGRQFSNSRSEMNVSTLELGDSALYLCASSFGQDTGELFFGEGSRLTVL.